These 12 T cell receptor beta chains originate from one sample sequenced in a study of blood T cell repertoires in COVID-19. Method: immunoSEQ multiplex PCR; TCRdb's copy keeps in-frame clones and lacks some. The sample carries around 300,000 clones, 88% recorded once. Input material: peripheral blood. The receptors were gathered from a man aged 18 to 30 with active or convalescent COVID-19.

The rearrangement uses TRBV5-4 and TRBJ1-6; unclear D gene. CDR1 and CDR2 from the germline V gene are SGHNT and YYREEE (reference sequence). The CDR3 contains 14 residues. The V and J ends lost 4 bases and 7 bases respectively, with 12 bases between them. As DNA, the CDR3 is TGTGCCAGCAGCCTAGATTCTGGCAATTCACCCCTCCACTTT. Translating gives CASSLDSGNSPLHF.

V and J are TRBV27 and TRBJ2-7; the D gene is possibly TRBD1 (5 bases). V lost 5 bases to trimming and J lost 6 bases, with 8 bases between them. Germline lookup yields CDR1 MNHEY and CDR2 SMNVEV (reference sequence). CDR3 length: 11 residues. CDR3 sequence reads: CASSEGAEQYF. CDR3 nucleotide sequence: TGTGCCAGCAGTGAAGGGGCCGAGCAGTACTTC.

The CDR3 coding sequence is TGTGCCAGCAGTTACTCTGTCCTAGACGGGAATTCACCCCTCCACTTT. Protein sequence: CASSYSVLDGNSPLHF. The rearrangement links TRBV6-6 to TRBJ1-6; D remains ambiguous. Germline CDR1 and CDR2: MNHNY and SVGAGI (reference sequence). With 0 bases removed from V and 7 bases from J, the gap between germline ends came to 13 bases. This CDR3 comprises 16 residues.

In its sample, this clone was seen once. The genes are TRBV6-5 and TRBJ1-4, with D possibly matching TRBD1 (6 bases). There are 14 residues in the CDR3. Germline CDR1 and CDR2: MNHEY and SVGAGI. Trimming shortened V by 6 bases and J by 5 bases, and 13 bases separated the two germline ends. The CDR3, as DNA: TGTGCCAGCAGCGCAGGGGCAAAAAATGAAAAACTGTTTTTT. Its protein is CASSAGAKNEKLFF.

The chain recombines TRBV10-3 with TRBJ1-5, with a possible D match to TRBD1 (5 bases). CDR3 length: 14 residues. Germline V CDR1 and CDR2: ENHRY, SYGVKD. V lost 5 bases to trimming and J lost 3 bases, with 11 bases between them. CDR3 protein: CAISTDNFNQPQHF. The CDR3 nucleotides are TGTGCCATCAGTACGGACAATTTCAATCAGCCCCAGCATTTT.

The chain joins TRBV10-1 to TRBJ1-5, with a tentative D call TRBD1 (5 bases). This CDR3 has 13 residues. Germline V gene sequence: CDR1 WNHNN, CDR2 SYGVQD (reference sequence). Trimming left V 0 bases short and J 9 bases short, with 9 bases between. CDR3 residues: CASSESTQGPQHF. Written as DNA, the CDR3 is TGCGCCAGCAGTGAGTCGACCCAGGGGCCCCAGCATTTT.

V gene TRBV5-8 combines with J gene TRBJ1-2; TRBD1 might be the D (6 bases). V shed 0 bases and J shed 5 bases, with 14 bases lying between them. This CDR3 region has 15 residues. The germline gives CDR1 SGHTS, CDR2 YDEGEE. In nucleotides, the CDR3 is TGTGCCAGCAGCTTGGCCTGGAAAGGGGGTTATGGCTACACCTTC. Translated: CASSLAWKGGYGYTF.

The chain couples TRBV7-3 to TRBJ2-2; 10 nucleotides match TRBD1. The CDR3 covers 15 residues. The V segment lost 5 bases and the J segment 6 bases; nucleotides outside the gene matches: 6. In germline, CDR1 is SGHTA, CDR2 FQGTGA. The CDR3: CASSPSTGGAGELFF. CDR3 DNA: TGTGCCAGCAGCCCCTCGACAGGGGGCGCCGGGGAGCTGTTTTTT.

V is TRBV4-1 and J is TRBJ1-6; TRBD1 aligns across 9 bases. The germline V gene has CDR1 MGHRA and CDR2 YSYEKL. Germline trimming cut 3 bases from V and 5 bases from J; bases unmatched to any gene: 2. The CDR3 contains 15 residues. This chain's CDR3 is CASSQGTGNNSPLHF. The CDR3 bases are TGCGCCAGCAGCCAGGGGACAGGGAATAATTCACCCCTCCACTTT.

This clone was seen a handful of times. The chain combines TRBV27 with TRBJ1-1, with a tentative D call TRBD1 (5 bases). The V end was cut by 0 bases, the J end by 5 bases, with 16 bases between. Per germline, CDR1 MNHEY and CDR2 SMNVEV (reference sequence). The CDR3 covers 16 residues. The CDR3: CASSLSAGVGKTEAFF. The DNA of the CDR3 is TGTGCCAGCAGTTTATCGGCGGGGGTCGGAAAAACTGAAGCTTTCTTT.

The rearrangement joins TRBV5-6 to TRBJ1-2; possibly TRBD1 for D (5 bases). This CDR3 is 14 amino acids long. Germline V lookup: CDR1 SGHDT, CDR2 YYEEEE. V dropped 4 bases and J dropped 4 bases, with 14 bases sitting between them. The CDR3 spells CASSPAIGGYGYTF. CDR3 nucleotide sequence: TGTGCCAGCAGCCCGGCAATCGGGGGCTATGGCTACACCTTC.

The chain recombines TRBV28 with TRBJ1-6, with TRBD1 as a possible D gene (5 bases). The CDR3 is 14 residues long. Looked up from germline, CDR1 is MDHEN and CDR2 is SYDVKM. V was shortened by 7 bases and J by 9 bases, with 16 bases between the two germline ends. The CDR3 is CASNQGSVASPLHF. In nucleotides, the CDR3 is TGTGCCAGCAACCAGGGATCGGTCGCTTCACCCCTCCACTTT.